This TCR beta chain was retrieved from a study of blood T cells in healthy people across ages. Overall study: T cells yielded about one barcoded beta molecule per two cells through template switching.

The second PCR ran roughly 7 to 11 cycles with a sample-barcoded 5' primer and J-beta primers. Each cDNA molecule was tagged by a template-switch adaptor that had 12 random nucleotides. TCRdb re-called the 5' RACE reads through MiXCR, storing one row per CDR3 protein. Of approximately 1,000,000 distinct CDR3 sequences listed, about two fifths are singletons. Donors gave about 10 milliliters of peripheral blood apiece. What was sequenced was blood. This receptor was obtained from a man aged 18 to 29 in good health.

This CDR3 reads CASSLVEGRDGENTEAFF. The DNA for the CDR3 is TGCGCCAGCAGCTTGGTAGAGGGCCGAGACGGAGAAAACACTGAAGCTTTCTTT. This chain connects TRBV5-1 to TRBJ1-1, with no clear D. Germline V gene data show CDR1 as SGHRS and CDR2 as YFSETQ. The CDR3 has 18 amino acids. Deletions cut 0 bases from V and 2 bases from J, with 20 bases between.